This TCR beta chain was retrieved from a study of T cell responses to AZD1222 COVID-19 vaccine. Clones were read by immunoSEQ multiplex PCR, and TCRdb kept only the in-frame ones, dropping some. The top ten clones hold 6.9% of a sample with 83,000 or so clones, around nine tenths of them seen once. V was pared by 4 bases and J by 1 base, with 11 bases of the junction left unmatched. The CDR3 loop spans 17 amino acids. Germline CDR1 is SGDLS and CDR2 is YYNGEE. Note on this clone: Its antigen is unidentified.

Study-wide points: The study reported that nearly half of spike-specific TCRs target unmutated variant regions. Samples come after the peak T cell response, not at day 14. White British people made up most donors, females outnumbered males, and clonal diversity was possibly underestimated.

The source is an adult who received the AZD1222 COVID-19 vaccine. Sequencing was performed on peripheral blood, taken 28 days after the second AZD1222 dose. This rearrangement joins TRBV9 to TRBJ2-1; 7 bases map to TRBD1. The CDR3 DNA reads TGTGCCAGCAGCAGTAGTAAGGGGGCTCAATCCTACAATGAGCAGTTCTTC. It yields the protein CASSSSKGAQSYNEQFF. The full variable domain, its missing parts supplied by reference TRBV9 and TRBJ2-1, is DSGVTQTPKHLITATGQRVTLRCSPRSGDLSVYWYQQSLDQGLQFLIQYYNGEERAKGNILERFSAQQFPDLHSELNLSSLELGDSALYFCASSSSKGAQSYNEQFFGPGTRLTVL.